The text below deals with one T cell receptor beta chain. Its antigen is not identified. The entry originates in a study of PD-1 blockade in mismatch repair-deficient tumors. Study-level points and caveats: Tumor-resident clones, often undetectable pretreatment in blood, expanded then contracted after pembrolizumab.

V was trimmed by 4 bases and J by 2 bases, leaving 14 bases between them. In germline, CDR1 is LNHDA, CDR2 SQIVND (reference sequence). This CDR3 contains 15 residues. Only in-frame clones appear in the TCRdb table, and some are missing; sequencing was by immunoSEQ multiplex PCR. The sample lists tens of thousands of clones, around 79% seen once, with approximately 22% in the top ten. This TCR came from an adult with mismatch repair-deficient cancer. This specimen was peripheral blood, taken 4 weeks after starting pembrolizumab. V usage is TRBV19 and J usage is TRBJ1-1; D is unresolved. The DNA of the CDR3 is TGTGCCAGTAGTAACCCTAAGATACTTAACACTGAAGCTTTCTTT. Translating gives CASSNPKILNTEAFF. Based on the CDR3 plus reference TRBV19 and TRBJ1-1, the full variable domain is DGGITQSPKYLFRKEGQNVTLSCEQNLNHDAMYWYRQDPGQGLRLIYYSQIVNDFQKGDIAEGYSVSREKKESFPLTVTSAQKNPTAFYLCASSNPKILNTEAFFGQGTRLTVV.